A single sample is the source of the 10 T cell receptor beta chains below, sequenced in a study of long-term antiretroviral therapy in people with HIV. Survey-level immunoSEQ v3.0 assays were run. Clones were sequenced by immunoSEQ multiplex PCR, and TCRdb holds only the in-frame ones, with some missing. This repertoire shows about 28,000 clones, roughly nine tenths found once; its top ten account for 1%. The source was unsorted PBMCs, collected 2 years after starting antiretroviral therapy. The receptor source for this set is a man aged 45-60 years with HIV.

This chain links TRBV28 with TRBJ2-7, with a weak D call TRBD2 (6 bases). This CDR3 region has 14 residues. Trimming removed 7 bases at V and 0 bases at J, with 13 bases between. Germline V gene data show CDR1 as MDHEN and CDR2 as SYDVKM. This CDR3 is CASTASANSYEQYF. CDR3 coding DNA: TGTGCCAGCACCGCTAGCGCAAACTCCTACGAGCAGTACTTC.

The chain couples TRBV11-2 to TRBJ2-1; either TRBD1 or TRBD2 may supply D (6 bases each). This CDR3 contains 14 residues. V lost 3 bases and J 7 bases, leaving 13 bases between the germline ends. The germline gives CDR1 SGHAT, CDR2 FQNNGV. CDR3 nucleotide sequence: TGTGCCAGCAGCTTGTACCTAGGGGGGAATGAGCAGTTCTTC. The encoded protein is CASSLYLGGNEQFF.

J is TRBJ2-2 and V is TRBV5-1; 7 bases are shared with TRBD1. CDR1 is SGHRS and CDR2 is YFSETQ in the germline V gene. The CDR3 runs to 15 residues. The J segment lost 2 bases and the V segment lost 3 bases, leaving 4 bases of the junction unmatched. The chain's CDR3 is CASSWTGANTGELFF. Written as DNA, the CDR3 is TGCGCCAGCAGCTGGACAGGTGCAAACACCGGGGAGCTGTTTTTT. Supplemented by reference TRBV5-1 and TRBJ2-2, the full variable domain reads KAGVTQTPRYLIKTRGQQVTLSCSPISGHRSVSWYQQTPGQGLQFLFEYFSETQRNKGNFPGRFSGRQFSNSRSEMNVSTLELGDSALYLCASSWTGANTGELFFGEGSRLTVL.

This chain connects TRBV18 to TRBJ1-5, with 9 positions matching TRBD1. The CDR3 length is 14 residues. V dropped 5 bases and J dropped 5; count of bases not matched to a gene: 4. Per the germline V gene, CDR1 is KGHSH and CDR2 is LQKENI. The DNA for the CDR3 is TGTGCCAGCTCAGTGGACAGGGGCGATCAGCCCCAGCATTTT. Translation: CASSVDRGDQPQHF.

The chain recombines TRBV5-1 with TRBJ1-2, with D possibly being TRBD1 (6 bases). CDR1 is SGHRS and CDR2 is YFSETQ in the germline V gene. Between the trimmed V and J ends, which lost 4 bases and 2 bases, there was a span of 24 bases. There are 18 residues in the CDR3. The CDR3 protein is CASSPRWGGDGRNYGYTF. The CDR3 DNA reads as TGCGCCAGCAGCCCGAGATGGGGGGGCGACGGGAGAAACTATGGCTACACCTTC.

The genes are TRBV4-1 and TRBJ1-5, with a tentative D call TRBD1 (6 bases). CDR3 length equals 18 residues. Trimming pared 1 base from V and 2 bases from J, leaving 18 bases between. Germline CDR1 and CDR2: MGHRA and YSYEKL. Here the CDR3 reads CASSQVVTGLSGNQPQHF. CDR3 DNA: TGCGCCAGCAGCCAAGTTGTGACAGGACTTTCCGGCAATCAGCCCCAGCATTTT.

This clone was seen a handful of times. This chain's CDR3 is CASSLATGGQYF. CDR3 DNA sequence: TGTGCCAGCAGCTTGGCAACAGGGGGGCAGTACTTC. The V gene is TRBV5-4, the J gene TRBJ2-7, with 8 bases identical to TRBD1. The germline CDR1 and CDR2 sequences are SGHNT and YYREEE (reference sequence). The J segment lost 9 bases and the V segment lost 0 bases, leaving 2 bases of the junction unmatched. This CDR3 has 12 amino acids.

The chain recombines TRBV6-5 with TRBJ2-7, with D perhaps assigned TRBD1 or TRBD2 (6 bases each). Germline CDR1 MNHEY, CDR2 SVGAGI. The CDR3 covers 15 residues. V was shortened by 6 bases and J by 3 bases, with 18 bases between the two germline ends. The CDR3 DNA reads TGTGCCAGCAGCAGATTAAGGGGGGCCCACTACGAGCAGTACTTC. It is translated as CASSRLRGAHYEQYF.

The rearrangement links TRBV13 to TRBJ2-4, with D possibly called TRBD1 or TRBD2 (7 bases each). The CDR3 runs 15 residues. From germline, CDR1 is PRHDT and CDR2 FYEKMQ (reference sequence). Trimming removed 5 bases at V and 1 base at J, with 12 bases between. The CDR3 DNA reads TGTGCCAGCAGCCCAGGGGGGGGTGCCAAAAACATTCAGTACTTC. Translated: CASSPGGGAKNIQYF.

V and J are TRBV7-3 and TRBJ2-3; tentative D call: TRBD2 (6 bases). The CDR3 has 17 amino acids. The ends were cut back, 4 bases at V and 1 base at J, with 18 bases in the middle. CDR1 SGHTA and CDR2 FQGTGA come from the germline V gene. The CDR3 DNA follows: TGTGCCAGCAGCTATCTCGGCGGGGCCCTTGGCACAGATACGCAGTATTTT. Translating it yields CASSYLGGALGTDTQYF.